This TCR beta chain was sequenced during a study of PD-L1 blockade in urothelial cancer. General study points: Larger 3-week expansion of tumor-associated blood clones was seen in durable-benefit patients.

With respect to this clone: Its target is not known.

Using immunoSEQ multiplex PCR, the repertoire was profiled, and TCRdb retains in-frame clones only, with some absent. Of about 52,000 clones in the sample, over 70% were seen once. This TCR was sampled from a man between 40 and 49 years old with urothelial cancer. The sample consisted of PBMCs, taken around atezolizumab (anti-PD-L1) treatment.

This CDR3 is CASSPSGGSGETQYF. The CDR3, as DNA: TGTGCCAGCAGCCCCTCTGGGGGCTCGGGTGAGACCCAGTACTTC. The chain employs TRBV11-3 and TRBJ2-5, with D maybe TRBD1 (6 bases). CDR3 size: 15 residues. Germline V CDR1 and CDR2: SGHNT, YENEEA. V lost 5 bases and J 5 bases, leaving 18 bases between the germline ends.